This entry lists 30 T cell receptor beta chains sequenced from one sample in a study of shared clonotypes between healthy human individuals. Sequencing used immunoSEQ multiplex PCR; TCRdb keeps in-frame clones, though not all of them. The repertoire includes roughly 700,000 clones, 90% of them detected once, and 30% to 40% sits in the top ten. Source material: memory CD8+ T cells from PBMCs. The subset denotes: CD45RO+ cells pooled with CCR7-negative TemRA cells. Every receptor here comes from a man between 18 and 29 years old in good health. Some clones in this sample may be carry-over from other donors' samples.

This clone was observed a few times. An end of the junction differs from the germline gene, which may be a read error. This chain connects TRBV6-1 to TRBJ1-1; D perhaps matches TRBD1 (5 bases). The germline CDR1 and CDR2 sequences are MNHNS and SASEGT. This CDR3 is built from 16 residues. CDR3: CAISDRPSTLNTEAFF. For the CDR3, the DNA is TGTGCCATCAGTGACAGACCCTCGACACTGAACACTGAAGCTTTCTTT.

This clone was recorded only once. This chain connects TRBV28 to TRBJ1-2, with D possibly being TRBD1 (5 bases). Per germline, CDR1 MDHEN and CDR2 SYDVKM. The CDR3 runs to 14 residues. V was pared by 6 bases and J by 3 bases, with 14 bases between. The CDR3 DNA follows: TGTGCCAGCAGCGCCACGTTGGGGGACTATGGCTACACCTTC. Its protein product is CASSATLGDYGYTF.

CDR3 DNA: TGCGCCAGCAGCCAAGATAGCGGGGGGTACGAGCAGTACTTC. This gives the protein CASSQDSGGYEQYF. The chain recombines TRBV4-3 with TRBJ2-7; 10 nucleotides line up with TRBD2. The length of the CDR3 is 14 residues. The V gene end was trimmed by 0 bases and the J gene end by 4 bases; junction bases not matched to a gene: 0. CDR1 is LGHNA, CDR2 YSLEER, per germline.

This rearrangement joins TRBV9 to TRBJ2-1; D is undetermined. Trimming shortened V by 0 bases and J by 5 bases, and 3 bases separated the two germline ends. The CDR3 covers 12 residues. Germline V gives CDR1 SGDLS, CDR2 YYNGEE. CDR3 in DNA: TGTGCCAGCAGCGTAGACAACAATGAGCAGTTCTTC. Amino acid sequence: CASSVDNNEQFF.

The V and J genes are TRBV2 and TRBJ1-2; D might be TRBD1 (5 bases). Germline V gene lookup returns CDR1 SNHLY and CDR2 FYNNEI. Between the trimmed V and J ends, which lost 8 bases and 1 base, there was a span of 8 bases. The CDR3 is made up of 12 amino acids. DNA of the CDR3: TGTGCCAGCGGGGGGGTTAACTATGGCTACACCTTC. Its protein product is CASGGVNYGYTF. Filled out from reference TRBV2 and TRBJ1-2, the complete variable domain reads EPEVTQTPSHQVTQMGQEVILRCVPISNHLYFYWYRQILGQKVEFLVSFYNNEISEKSEIFDDQFSVERPDGSNFTLKIRSTKLEDSAMYFCASGGVNYGYTFGSGTRLTVV.

In its sample, this clone was seen once. The rearrangement uses TRBV5-8 and TRBJ2-7; 7 bases agree with TRBD1. The CDR3 sequence is 13 residues long. With 5 bases clipped from V and 0 bases from J, the junction kept 2 bases outside the gene matches. Germline V gene sequence: CDR1 SGHTS, CDR2 YDEGEE. The CDR3 region has the DNA TGTGCCAGCAGATGGACAGGCTCCTACGAGCAGTACTTC. This translates into CASRWTGSYEQYF.

The chain links TRBV27 to TRBJ2-1; D call uncertain. The CDR3 runs to 14 residues. V was shortened by 5 bases and J by 6 bases, with 14 bases between the two germline ends. Per the germline V gene, CDR1 is MNHEY and CDR2 is SMNVEV (reference sequence). CDR3 sequence: CASSLRDWGNEQFF. The DNA of the CDR3 is TGTGCCAGCAGTCTGAGAGACTGGGGCAATGAGCAGTTCTTC.

The chain employs TRBV5-1 and TRBJ2-3, with D possibly TRBD1 on 6 matching bases. CDR1 and CDR2 from the germline V gene are SGHRS and YFSETQ. Trimming took 0 bases from V and 0 from J, leaving 14 bases between them. The CDR3 has 17 residues. In nucleotides, the CDR3 is TGCGCCAGCAGCTTGGCTGTACGGGACACTAGCACAGATACGCAGTATTTT. It yields the protein CASSLAVRDTSTDTQYF.

The chain has TRBV4-3 and TRBJ2-7; possible D gene TRBD1, 5 bases. Trimming cost V 0 bases and J 4 bases, with 13 bases left between them. CDR3 length: 15 amino acids. Germline lookup yields CDR1 LGHNA and CDR2 YSLEER. The chain's CDR3 is CASSQDRAVWYEQYF. CDR3 nucleotides: TGCGCCAGCAGCCAAGACAGGGCGGTTTGGTACGAGCAGTACTTC.

This clone was counted once. The chain is built from TRBV4-3 and TRBJ2-7; 7 bases align to TRBD1. Germline-derived CDR1 and CDR2 are LGHNA and YSLEER. The V segment lost 3 bases and the J segment 3 bases; nucleotides outside the gene matches: 5. CDR3 length: 14 amino acids. This chain's CDR3 is CASSHRDSNYEQYF. The CDR3 DNA is TGCGCCAGCAGCCACCGGGACAGCAACTACGAGCAGTACTTC.

V usage is TRBV7-9 and J usage is TRBJ2-4; no clear D gene. The ends were cut back, 5 bases at V and 4 bases at J, with 24 bases in the middle. CDR1 is SEHNR and CDR2 is FQNEAQ in the germline V gene (reference sequence). The CDR3 length is 18 residues. CDR3 sequence reads: CASSPLDWADGPKNIQYF. Here the CDR3 DNA reads TGTGCCAGCAGCCCGTTGGATTGGGCGGACGGGCCGAAAAACATTCAGTACTTC.

The V and J genes are TRBV13 and TRBJ2-7; D not certain. The V gene's germline CDR1 is PRHDT and CDR2 FYEKMQ (reference sequence). Trimming pared 4 bases from V and 4 bases from J, leaving 11 bases between. There are 13 residues in the CDR3. The CDR3, as DNA: TGTGCCAGCAGCTCCCCAGTTGGGTACGAGCAGTACTTC. Protein product: CASSSPVGYEQYF.

The chain is built from TRBV9 and TRBJ2-1, with D unclear. Trimming took 4 bases from V and 5 from J, leaving 10 bases between them. The CDR3 runs 13 residues. In germline, CDR1 is SGDLS, CDR2 YYNGEE. The CDR3 DNA follows: TGTGCCAGCAGCTACTACGTGGACAATGAGCAGTTCTTC. Protein product: CASSYYVDNEQFF. The variable domain in full, with the rest retrieved from reference TRBV9 and TRBJ2-1, is DSGVTQTPKHLITATGQRVTLRCSPRSGDLSVYWYQQSLDQGLQFLIQYYNGEERAKGNILERFSAQQFPDLHSELNLSSLELGDSALYFCASSYYVDNEQFFGPGTRLTVL.

The chain recombines TRBV5-5 with TRBJ2-1; perhaps D is TRBD1 or TRBD2 (5 bases each). Trimming took off 0 bases at V and 6 bases at J, with 16 bases between the two ends. Germline V gene sequence: CDR1 SGHKS, CDR2 YYEKEE (reference sequence). The CDR3 has 16 residues. CDR3 region: CASSLASPGPFNEQFF. The DNA for the CDR3 is TGTGCCAGCAGCTTGGCCTCACCGGGACCCTTCAATGAGCAGTTCTTC.

V usage is TRBV11-2 and J usage is TRBJ2-2; D may be TRBD1 or TRBD2 (5 bases each). The CDR3 runs 15 residues. Trimming pared 5 bases from V and 6 bases from J, leaving 16 bases between. The germline V gene encodes CDR1 SGHAT and CDR2 FQNNGV. The CDR3 region is CASSPLGEWAGELFF. CDR3 nucleotide sequence: TGTGCCAGCAGCCCCCTGGGGGAGTGGGCCGGGGAGCTGTTTTTT.

The chain is built from TRBV4-1 and TRBJ2-1; D remains unclear. Germline V gives CDR1 MGHRA, CDR2 YSYEKL. V lost 0 bases and J 4 bases, leaving 7 bases between the germline ends. CDR3 length equals 14 residues. The CDR3 sequence is CASSQDMEYNEQFF. The CDR3 region has the DNA TGCGCCAGCAGCCAAGATATGGAGTACAATGAGCAGTTCTTC.

V usage is TRBV6-5 and J usage is TRBJ2-5; weak D call: TRBD2 (6 bases). V was clipped by 6 bases and J by 7 bases, with 15 bases between them. The CDR3 spans 13 residues. Per the germline V gene, CDR1 is MNHEY and CDR2 is SVGAGI. DNA for the CDR3: TGTGCCAGCAGCGTCAGCGCCGGGGGGACCCAGTACTTC. The encoded protein is CASSVSAGGTQYF.

The CDR3 DNA reads TGTGCCAGCAGTATTGGAAACACCATATATTTT. Its protein product is CASSIGNTIYF. The V gene is TRBV28, the J gene TRBJ1-3; no clear D gene. V gave up 5 bases and J gave up 3 bases, with 2 bases separating them. This CDR3 region has 11 residues. Germline-derived CDR1 and CDR2 are MDHEN and SYDVKM.

This clone came up once. The same CDR3 can be traced to other DNA sequences in this sample. V gene TRBV19 combines with J gene TRBJ2-7; the D gene could be TRBD1 or TRBD2 (5 bases each). This CDR3 is 13 amino acids long. V gave up 1 base and J gave up 3 bases, with 7 bases separating them. The germline CDR1 and CDR2 sequences are LNHDA and SQIVND (reference sequence). Here the CDR3 reads CASSIGGDYEQYF. The CDR3 coding sequence is TGTGCCAGTAGTATAGGAGGGGACTACGAGCAGTACTTC.

The chain is built from TRBV6-1 and TRBJ1-5, with D tentatively TRBD1 (5 bases). The ends were cut back, 4 bases at V and 7 bases at J, with 14 bases in the middle. CDR3 length: 14 residues. The germline gives CDR1 MNHNS, CDR2 SASEGT. This CDR3 is CASSVRDGRQPQHF. CDR3 nucleotides: TGTGCCAGCAGTGTACGGGACGGACGCCAGCCCCAGCATTTT.

CDR3: CASSLFFPDVTQYF. The DNA for the CDR3 is TGTGCCAGCAGTTTATTCTTCCCCGACGTTACCCAGTACTTC. The V call is TRBV28, the J call TRBJ2-5; no definite D call. V lost 1 base to trimming and J lost 8 bases, with 14 bases between them. The V gene's germline CDR1 is MDHEN and CDR2 SYDVKM. This CDR3 is 14 amino acids long.

V gene TRBV6-6 combines with J gene TRBJ2-1; D ambiguous. Germline CDR1 is MNHNY and CDR2 is SVGAGI (reference sequence). The CDR3 runs to 15 residues. Trimming took 5 bases from V and 0 from J, leaving 11 bases between them. The CDR3 region is CASSPTFSSYNEQFF. The CDR3 DNA follows: TGTGCCAGCAGTCCGACTTTCAGCTCCTACAATGAGCAGTTCTTC.

J is TRBJ1-1 and V is TRBV4-1; D unresolved. V lost 0 bases and J lost 1, with 6 bases in between. CDR3 size: 14 residues. Germline V gene sequence: CDR1 MGHRA, CDR2 YSYEKL. CDR3 DNA: TGCGCCAGCAGCCAAGATCGGGCGAACACTGAAGCTTTCTTT. Its translation: CASSQDRANTEAFF.

The J gene is TRBJ1-2, the V gene TRBV10-2; unclear D gene. The CDR3 runs to 13 residues. Germline CDR1 is WSHSY and CDR2 is SAAADI. The V end lost 1 base, the J end lost 4 bases, and 7 bases lay between the germline ends. CDR3 sequence reads: CASSEWEGYGYTF. The CDR3 nucleotides are TGCGCCAGCAGTGAGTGGGAGGGCTATGGCTACACCTTC.

This rearrangement joins TRBV9 to TRBJ2-7; D might be TRBD1 or TRBD2, each matching 5 bases. The CDR3 sequence is 16 residues long. V was trimmed by 2 bases and J by 0 bases, leaving 15 bases between them. Germline V gene sequence: CDR1 SGDLS, CDR2 YYNGEE. In DNA, the CDR3 is TGTGCCAGCAGCGTGGGAACCGGGGCCGGCTCCTACGAGCAGTACTTC. This gives the protein CASSVGTGAGSYEQYF.

V is TRBV7-9 and J is TRBJ2-2, with 7 bases lining up with TRBD2. Looked up from germline, CDR1 is SEHNR and CDR2 is FQNEAQ (reference sequence). Trimming took 1 base from V and 4 from J; bases not matched to a gene: 15. The CDR3 has 19 amino acids. The CDR3 protein is CASSLERNWASGLTGELFF. CDR3 nucleotides: TGTGCCAGCAGCTTAGAACGGAATTGGGCTAGCGGACTCACCGGGGAGCTGTTTTTT. The complete variable domain, with remaining parts taken from reference TRBV7-9 and TRBJ2-2, reads DTGVSQNPRHKITKRGQNVTFRCDPISEHNRLYWYRQTLGQGPEFLTYFQNEAQLEKSRLLSDRFSAERPKGSFSTLEIQRTEQGDSAMYLCASSLERNWASGLTGELFFGEGSRLTVL.

This clone was recorded at least ten times. This chain joins TRBV7-2 and TRBJ2-5; D is undetermined. CDR1 SGHTA and CDR2 FQGNSA come from the germline V gene. With 5 bases removed from V and 1 base from J, the gap between germline ends came to 11 bases. CDR3 length: 14 residues. The CDR3, as DNA: TGTGCCAGCAGCAACCGACTCCCCCAAGAGACCCAGTACTTC. This codes for CASSNRLPQETQYF.

J is TRBJ2-2 and V is TRBV4-3, with D possibly matching TRBD1 (6 bases). CDR1 LGHNA and CDR2 YSLEER come from the germline V gene. There are 16 residues in the CDR3. The V gene lost 3 bases and the J gene lost 7 bases, with 18 bases spanning the gap. The CDR3 DNA sequence: TGCGCCAGCAGCCATTGGCAACAGGGTCTGGGCGGGGAGCTGTTTTTT. Residues: CASSHWQQGLGGELFF.

The J gene is TRBJ2-3, the V gene TRBV18; the match to TRBD2 covers 10 bases. Germline lookup yields CDR1 KGHSH and CDR2 LQKENI. This CDR3 comprises 16 residues. The V gene end was trimmed by 6 bases and the J gene end by 1 base; junction bases not matched to a gene: 7. CDR3 sequence reads: CASSPGLAGGTDTQYF. In DNA, the CDR3 is TGTGCCAGCTCTCCCGGGCTAGCGGGAGGCACAGATACGCAGTATTTT.

The CDR3 bases are TGTGCCAGCAGTTTATGGGCAGGCGCATCTAACTATGGCTACACCTTC. It codes for CASSLWAGASNYGYTF. The V gene is TRBV28, the J gene TRBJ1-2; D is unclear. CDR1 MDHEN and CDR2 SYDVKM come from the germline V gene. The CDR3 is 16 residues long. Deletions cut 0 bases from V and 0 bases from J, with 11 bases between.